This T cell receptor (beta chain) was identified during a study of blood T cell repertoires in COVID-19. As for the study in general: COVID-19 samples from acute and convalescent phases originated in the United States, Italy and Spain. PBMCs, B-cell-depleted T cells, or T cells were the source of the cDNA or gDNA that made up the material.

Original analysis: Nucleated cell number was recorded as an estimate derived from reference gene primer amplification. Produced via immunoSEQ multiplex PCR; TCRdb's table is partial and in-frame only. The V and J calls and clone size were taken over from that table, and D and trimming were inferred from the DNA. This sample has 200,000 to 250,000 clones; approximately 90% occur once, and the top ten carry approximately 2%. Germline values: CDR1 SNHLY, CDR2 FYNNEI. The V end lost 8 bases, the J end lost 7 bases, and 23 bases lay between the germline ends. The CDR3 is made up of 15 amino acids. The clonotype was recovered from a man aged 25-40 years who had recovered from COVID-19. The rearrangement uses TRBV2 and TRBJ1-2; possibly TRBD1 for D (6 bases). The sequencing sample was made of peripheral blood. The CDR3 here is CASPFRRAQGIGYTF. In nucleotides, the CDR3 is TGTGCCAGCCCCTTTCGGCGTGCTCAGGGGATTGGCTACACCTTC.